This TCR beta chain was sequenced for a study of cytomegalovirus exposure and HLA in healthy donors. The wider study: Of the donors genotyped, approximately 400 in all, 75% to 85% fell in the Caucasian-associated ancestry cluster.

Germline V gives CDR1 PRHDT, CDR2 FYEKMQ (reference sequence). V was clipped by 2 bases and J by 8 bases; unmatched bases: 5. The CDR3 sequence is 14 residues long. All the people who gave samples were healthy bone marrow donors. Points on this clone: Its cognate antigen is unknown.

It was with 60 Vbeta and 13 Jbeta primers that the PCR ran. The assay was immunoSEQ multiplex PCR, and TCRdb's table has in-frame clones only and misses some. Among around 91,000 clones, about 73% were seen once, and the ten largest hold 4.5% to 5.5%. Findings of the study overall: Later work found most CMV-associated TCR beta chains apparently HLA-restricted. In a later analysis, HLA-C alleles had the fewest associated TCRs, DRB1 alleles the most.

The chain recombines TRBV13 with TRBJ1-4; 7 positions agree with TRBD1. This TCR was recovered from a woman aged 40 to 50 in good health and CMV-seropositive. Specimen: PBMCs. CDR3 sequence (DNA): TGTGCCAGCAGCTTAAGACAGGGTTTGGAAAAACTGTTTTTT. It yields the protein CASSLRQGLEKLFF.